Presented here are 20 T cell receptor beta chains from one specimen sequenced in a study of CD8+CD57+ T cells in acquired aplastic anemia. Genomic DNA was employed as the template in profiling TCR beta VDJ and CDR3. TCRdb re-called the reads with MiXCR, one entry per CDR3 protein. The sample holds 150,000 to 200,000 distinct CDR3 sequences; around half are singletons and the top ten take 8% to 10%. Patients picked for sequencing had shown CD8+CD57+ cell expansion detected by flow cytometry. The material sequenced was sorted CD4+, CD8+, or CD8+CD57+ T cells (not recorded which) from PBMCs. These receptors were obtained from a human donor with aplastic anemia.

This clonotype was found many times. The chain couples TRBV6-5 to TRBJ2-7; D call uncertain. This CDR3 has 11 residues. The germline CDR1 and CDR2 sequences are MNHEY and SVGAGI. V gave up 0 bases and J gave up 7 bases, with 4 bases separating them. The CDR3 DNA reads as TGTGCCAGCAGTTACTCGACAGAGCAGTACTTC. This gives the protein CASSYSTEQYF.

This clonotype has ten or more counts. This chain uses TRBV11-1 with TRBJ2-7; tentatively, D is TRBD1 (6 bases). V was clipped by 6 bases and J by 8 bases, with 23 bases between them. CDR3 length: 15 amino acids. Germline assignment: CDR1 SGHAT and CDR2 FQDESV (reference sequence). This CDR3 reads CASSEDEARGWKQYF. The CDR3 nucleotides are TGTGCCAGCAGTGAAGATGAGGCGAGGGGGTGGAAGCAGTACTTC. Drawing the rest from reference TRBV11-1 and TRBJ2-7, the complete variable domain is EAEVAQSPRYKITEKSQAVAFWCDPISGHATLYWYRQILGQGPELLVQFQDESVVDDSQLPKDRFSAERLKGVDSTLKIQPAELGDSAMYLCASSEDEARGWKQYFGPGTRLTVT.

CDR3 DNA sequence: TGTGCCAGCACCAGGCAAGGGACCTCCCGGGAGACCCAGTACTTC. This translates into CASTRQGTSRETQYF. J is TRBJ2-5 and V is TRBV2, with D perhaps being TRBD1 or TRBD2 (5 bases each). From germline, CDR1 is SNHLY and CDR2 FYNNEI. The CDR3 is 15 residues long. V lost 7 bases and J lost 5, with 20 bases in between.

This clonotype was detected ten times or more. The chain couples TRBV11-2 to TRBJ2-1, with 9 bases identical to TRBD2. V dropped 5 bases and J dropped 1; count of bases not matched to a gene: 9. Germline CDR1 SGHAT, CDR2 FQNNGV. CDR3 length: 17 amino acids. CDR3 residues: CASSPVVAGASYNEQFF. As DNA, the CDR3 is TGTGCCAGCAGCCCGGTGGTAGCGGGAGCGTCCTACAATGAGCAGTTCTTC.

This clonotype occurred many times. For the CDR3, the DNA is TGTGCCAGCAGCCCGGACAGTGTGTCCTATGGCTACACCTTC. Translation gives CASSPDSVSYGYTF. The J gene is TRBJ1-2, the V gene TRBV5-6; the D gene is possibly TRBD1 (6 bases). V was shortened by 4 bases and J by 4 bases, with 14 bases between the two germline ends. Germline-derived CDR1 and CDR2 are SGHDT and YYEEEE. CDR3 length: 14 residues.

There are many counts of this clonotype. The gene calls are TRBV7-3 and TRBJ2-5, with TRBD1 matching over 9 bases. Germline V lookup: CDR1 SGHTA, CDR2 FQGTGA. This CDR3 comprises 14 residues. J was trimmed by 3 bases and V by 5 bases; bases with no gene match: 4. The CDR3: CASSPRTGEETQYF. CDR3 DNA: TGTGCCAGCAGCCCGCGGACAGGGGAAGAGACCCAGTACTTC.

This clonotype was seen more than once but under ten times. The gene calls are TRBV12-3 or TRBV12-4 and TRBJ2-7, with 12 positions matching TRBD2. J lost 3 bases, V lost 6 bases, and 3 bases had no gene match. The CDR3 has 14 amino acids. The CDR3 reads CASSLAGGLYEQYF. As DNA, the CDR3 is TGTGCCAGCAGCCTAGCGGGGGGGCTCTACGAGCAGTACTTC.

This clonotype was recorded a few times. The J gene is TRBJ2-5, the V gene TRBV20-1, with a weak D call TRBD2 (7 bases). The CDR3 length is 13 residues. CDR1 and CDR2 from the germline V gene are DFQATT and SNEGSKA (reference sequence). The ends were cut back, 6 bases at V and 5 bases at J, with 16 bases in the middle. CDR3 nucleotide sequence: TGCAGTGCCGATCGGGGGGCTGGGGAGACCCAGTACTTC. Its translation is CSADRGAGETQYF.

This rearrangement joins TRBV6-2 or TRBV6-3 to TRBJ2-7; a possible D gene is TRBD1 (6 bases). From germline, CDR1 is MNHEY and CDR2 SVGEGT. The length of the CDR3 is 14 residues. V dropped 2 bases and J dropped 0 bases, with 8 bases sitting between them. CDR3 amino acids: CASSYGQSSYEQYF. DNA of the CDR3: TGTGCCAGCAGTTACGGACAGAGCTCCTACGAGCAGTACTTC.

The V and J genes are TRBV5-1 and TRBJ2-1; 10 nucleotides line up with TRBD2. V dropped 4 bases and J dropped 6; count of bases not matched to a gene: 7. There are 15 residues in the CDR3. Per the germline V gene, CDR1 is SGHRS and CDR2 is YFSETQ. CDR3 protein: CASSRDSGGSNEQFF. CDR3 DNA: TGCGCCAGCAGCCGCGATAGCGGGGGGTCCAATGAGCAGTTCTTC.

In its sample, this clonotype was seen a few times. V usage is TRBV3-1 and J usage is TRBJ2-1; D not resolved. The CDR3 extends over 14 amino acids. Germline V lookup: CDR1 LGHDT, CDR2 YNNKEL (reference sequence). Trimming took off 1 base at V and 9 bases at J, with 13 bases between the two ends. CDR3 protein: CASSQAVIAGEQFF. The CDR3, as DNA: TGTGCCAGCAGCCAAGCCGTAATTGCAGGTGAGCAGTTCTTC.

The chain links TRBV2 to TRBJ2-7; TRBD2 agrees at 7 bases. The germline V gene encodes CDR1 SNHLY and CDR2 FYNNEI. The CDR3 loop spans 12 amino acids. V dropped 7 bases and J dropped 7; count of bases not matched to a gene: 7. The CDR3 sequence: CASTLGGFEQYF. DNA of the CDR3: TGTGCCAGCACTCTGGGAGGGTTTGAGCAGTACTTC.

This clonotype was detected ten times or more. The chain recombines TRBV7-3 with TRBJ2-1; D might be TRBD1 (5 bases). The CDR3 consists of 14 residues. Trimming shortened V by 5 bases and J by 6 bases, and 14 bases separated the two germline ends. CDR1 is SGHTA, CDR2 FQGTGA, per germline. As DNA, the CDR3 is TGTGCCAGCAGCCTAATAGGTAGGGGCAATGAGCAGTTCTTC. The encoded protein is CASSLIGRGNEQFF.

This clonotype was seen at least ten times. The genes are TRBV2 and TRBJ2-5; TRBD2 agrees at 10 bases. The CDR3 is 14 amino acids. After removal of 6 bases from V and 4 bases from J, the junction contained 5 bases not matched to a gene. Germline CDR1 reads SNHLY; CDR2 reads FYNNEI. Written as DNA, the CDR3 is TGTGCCAGCAGACCCCTAGCGGGAGTAGAGACCCAGTACTTC. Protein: CASRPLAGVETQYF. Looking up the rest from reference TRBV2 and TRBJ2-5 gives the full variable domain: EPEVTQTPSHQVTQMGQEVILRCVPISNHLYFYWYRQILGQKVEFLVSFYNNEISEKSEIFDDQFSVERPDGSNFTLKIRSTKLEDSAMYFCASRPLAGVETQYFGPGTRLLVL.

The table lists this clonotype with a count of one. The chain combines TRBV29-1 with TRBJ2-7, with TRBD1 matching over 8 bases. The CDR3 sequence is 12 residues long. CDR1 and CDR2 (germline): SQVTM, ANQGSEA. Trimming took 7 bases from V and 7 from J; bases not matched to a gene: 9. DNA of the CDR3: TGCAGCGATCACGGACAGGGCGGGGAGCAGTACTTC. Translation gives CSDHGQGGEQYF.

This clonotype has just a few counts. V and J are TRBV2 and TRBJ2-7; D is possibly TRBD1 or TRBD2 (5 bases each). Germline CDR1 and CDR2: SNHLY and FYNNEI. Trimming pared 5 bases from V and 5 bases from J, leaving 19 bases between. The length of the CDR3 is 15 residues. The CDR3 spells CASSLYGREFDEQYF. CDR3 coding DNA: TGTGCCAGCAGTTTATATGGCAGGGAGTTTGACGAGCAGTACTTC. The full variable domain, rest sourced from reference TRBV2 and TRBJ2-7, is EPEVTQTPSHQVTQMGQEVILRCVPISNHLYFYWYRQILGQKVEFLVSFYNNEISEKSEIFDDQFSVERPDGSNFTLKIRSTKLEDSAMYFCASSLYGREFDEQYFGPGTRLTVT.

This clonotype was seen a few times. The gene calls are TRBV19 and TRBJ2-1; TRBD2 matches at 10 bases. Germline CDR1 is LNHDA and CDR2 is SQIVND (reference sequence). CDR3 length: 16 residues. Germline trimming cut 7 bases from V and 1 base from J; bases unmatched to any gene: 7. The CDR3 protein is CASKGSGRVSYNEQFF. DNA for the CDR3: TGTGCCAGTAAGGGCAGCGGGAGGGTTTCCTACAATGAGCAGTTCTTC.

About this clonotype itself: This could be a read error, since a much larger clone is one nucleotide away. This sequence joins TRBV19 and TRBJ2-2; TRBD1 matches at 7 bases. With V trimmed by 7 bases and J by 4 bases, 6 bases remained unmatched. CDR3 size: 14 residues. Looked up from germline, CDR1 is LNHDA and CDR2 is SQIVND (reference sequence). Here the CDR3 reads CASTDREFTGELFF. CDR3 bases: TGTGCCAGTACTGACAGGGAGTTCACCGGGGAGCTGTTTTTT.

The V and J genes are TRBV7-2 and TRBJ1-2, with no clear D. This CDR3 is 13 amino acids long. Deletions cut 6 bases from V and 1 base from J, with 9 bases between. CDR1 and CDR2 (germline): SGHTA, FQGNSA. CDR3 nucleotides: TGTGCCAGCAGTGGAGCGGTTAACTATGGCTACACCTTC. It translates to CASSGAVNYGYTF. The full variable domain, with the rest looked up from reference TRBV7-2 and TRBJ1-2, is GAGVSQSPSNKVTEKGKDVELRCDPISGHTALYWYRQSLGQGLEFLIYFQGNSAPDKSGLPSDRFSAERTGGSVSTLTIQRTQQEDSAVYLCASSGAVNYGYTFGSGTRLTVV.

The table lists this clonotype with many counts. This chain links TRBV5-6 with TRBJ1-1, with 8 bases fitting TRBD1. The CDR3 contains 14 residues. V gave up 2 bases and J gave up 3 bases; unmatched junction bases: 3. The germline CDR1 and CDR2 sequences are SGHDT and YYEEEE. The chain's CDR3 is CASSLPTGDTEAFF. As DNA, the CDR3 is TGTGCCAGCAGCTTACCGACAGGGGACACTGAAGCTTTCTTT.